This T cell receptor beta chain was identified during a study of early T cells in non-severe SARS-CoV-2 infection. Turning to the study itself: Sequencing input comprised bulk RNA from unsorted whole blood; chain pairing was not available.

As part of library construction, unique molecular identifiers were attached to individual cDNA molecules. TCRdb itself ran the 5' RACE reads through MiXCR, one entry per CDR3 protein. The sample has roughly 110,000 distinct CDR3 sequences; 11% are singletons. The CDR3 sequence is 16 residues long. Trimming took off 2 bases at V and 0 bases at J, with 13 bases between the two ends. CDR1 and CDR2 from the germline V gene are MNHEY and SVGAGI. The rearrangement links TRBV6-5 to TRBJ1-1; D ambiguous. The sequence was collected from an adult who was a healthcare worker with PCR-confirmed SARS-CoV-2 infection or an uninfected control (not recorded which). Sequenced sample: whole blood. The CDR3, as DNA: TGTGCCAGCAGTTACAATTATGGGCTAATGAACACTGAAGCTTTCTTT. Protein: CASSYNYGLMNTEAFF.